What follows describes a single T cell receptor beta chain. Its target is unknown. These data originate in a study of T cell clonotyping in hematopoietic cell transplantation. Sequencing was performed with immunoSEQ multiplex PCR; in TCRdb, only in-frame clones are kept and a portion is missing. Here the sample spans approximately 22,000 clones, approximately 87% being singletons. Noted time point: recipient sample about 28 days before transplant, after cytoreduction. Per the germline V gene, CDR1 is MNHNS and CDR2 is SASEGT. V lost 2 bases to trimming and J lost 7 bases, with 10 bases between them. The CDR3 is made up of 13 amino acids. General study results and limits: Recipient TCR diversity dropped after transplant; expanded clonotypes rose from day 30 to 180. Few recipient clonotypes overlapped donors; over 97% were de novo at given depth.

This sequence originates from a man younger than 30 with biphenotypic leukemia. Some clones in this sample may be carry-over from other donors' samples. This chain links TRBV6-1 with TRBJ2-3; D is possibly TRBD2 (5 bases). The sample was peripheral blood mononuclear cells, taken before stem cell transplant. DNA for the CDR3: TGTGCCAGCAGTGAACTATTAGCGTATACGCAGTATTTT. This sequence encodes CASSELLAYTQYF.